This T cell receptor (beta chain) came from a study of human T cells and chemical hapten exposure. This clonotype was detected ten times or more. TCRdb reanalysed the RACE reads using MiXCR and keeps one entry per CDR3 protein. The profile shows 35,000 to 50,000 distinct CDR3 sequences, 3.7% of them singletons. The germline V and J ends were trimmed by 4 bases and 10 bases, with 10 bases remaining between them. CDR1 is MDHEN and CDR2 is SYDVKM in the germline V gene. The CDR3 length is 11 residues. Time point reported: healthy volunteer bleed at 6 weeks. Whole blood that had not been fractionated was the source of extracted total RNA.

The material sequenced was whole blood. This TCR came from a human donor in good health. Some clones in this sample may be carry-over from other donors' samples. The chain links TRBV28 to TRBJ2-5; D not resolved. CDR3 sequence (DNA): TGTGCCAGCAGTTCGCTCATGGACCAGTACTTC. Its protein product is CASSSLMDQYF.